One and the same sample provided the 8 T cell receptor beta chains below, sequenced in a study of blood T cell repertoires in COVID-19 (dated by TCRdb to the early 2020s). Library creation used the immunoSEQ multiplex PCR assay. TCRdb carries this immuneACCESS record with in-frame sequences only. Its versions omit some clonotypes, under half of them owing to an unresolved V gene in the studies checked, with the rest unexplained. This sample has around 58,000 clones in its table, and 85% to 90% of those were observed once. About an eighth of the sample comes from the top ten. The sample was peripheral blood. The receptor set was obtained from a man aged 60 to 75 with active COVID-19.

This rearrangement joins TRBV28 to TRBJ1-6; 7 bases fit TRBD1. Germline V gene sequence: CDR1 MDHEN, CDR2 SYDVKM. CDR3 length equals 14 residues. J gave up 8 bases and V 6 bases, and 7 bases lay outside the gene matches. CDR3: CASRLQGSYSPLHF. The CDR3 nucleotides read TGTGCCAGCAGATTACAGGGGAGCTATTCACCCCTCCACTTT.

The gene calls are TRBV5-6 and TRBJ1-6; weak D call: TRBD1 (6 bases). Germline V gene sequence: CDR1 SGHDT, CDR2 YYEEEE. The CDR3 covers 17 residues. Between the trimmed V and J ends, which lost 4 bases and 0 bases, there was a span of 14 bases. The CDR3 is CASSILRGPSYNSPLHF. Here the CDR3 DNA reads TGTGCCAGCAGCATACTCAGGGGACCCTCCTATAATTCACCCCTCCACTTT.

The chain has TRBV6-4 and TRBJ2-5, with 7 bases that match TRBD2. The CDR3 contains 13 residues. Germline trimming cut 5 bases from V and 2 bases from J; bases unmatched to any gene: 2. From germline, CDR1 is MRHNA and CDR2 SNTAGT. CDR3 loop: CASSKGLQETQYF. The CDR3 coding sequence is TGTGCCAGCAGTAAGGGACTACAAGAGACCCAGTACTTC.

J is TRBJ1-6 and V is TRBV2, with TRBD1 as a possible D gene (6 bases). Germline-derived CDR1 and CDR2 are SNHLY and FYNNEI. V was trimmed by 1 base and J by 7 bases, leaving 11 bases between them. This CDR3 spans 15 amino acids. Here the CDR3 DNA reads TGTGCCAGCAGTGAAGGGACAGACAGCAATTCACCCCTCCACTTT. Protein product: CASSEGTDSNSPLHF.

The chain carries TRBV7-9 and TRBJ1-2, with D possibly being TRBD1 (5 bases). CDR1 and CDR2 from the germline V gene are SEHNR and FQNEAQ (reference sequence). CDR3 size: 15 residues. V was cut by 4 bases and J by 4 bases, with 16 bases left in between. CDR3 sequence reads: CASSSEGQGGYGYTF. CDR3 sequence (DNA): TGTGCCAGCAGCTCAGAAGGGCAGGGAGGCTATGGCTACACCTTC.

The V call is TRBV7-9, the J call TRBJ1-2; 8 bases agree with TRBD1. Germline V gene lookup returns CDR1 SEHNR and CDR2 FQNEAQ (reference sequence). V gave up 5 bases and J gave up 7 bases; unmatched junction bases: 6. The CDR3 sequence is 13 residues long. CDR3 loop: CASSTQGGGGYTF. The CDR3 bases are TGTGCCAGCAGCACACAGGGGGGAGGTGGCTACACCTTC.

The chain couples TRBV5-1 to TRBJ2-3; possible D gene TRBD1, 5 bases. The germline V gene encodes CDR1 SGHRS and CDR2 YFSETQ. V was pared by 3 bases and J by 5 bases, with 10 bases between. CDR3 size: 13 residues. The CDR3 bases are TGCGCCAGCAGCTCAGGGCCCCTAGATACGCAGTATTTT. Protein sequence: CASSSGPLDTQYF.

The chain carries TRBV3-1 (or the pseudogene TRBV3-2) and TRBJ1-3; TRBD1 is a possible D gene (6 bases). Looked up from germline, CDR1 is LGHDT and CDR2 is YNNKEL (reference sequence). The CDR3 has 15 residues. Trimming shortened V by 1 base and J by 3 bases, and 10 bases separated the two germline ends. In DNA, the CDR3 is TGTGCCAGCAGCCAAGGGACAGCGATTGGAAACACCATATATTTT. Its translation: CASSQGTAIGNTIYF.